This TCR beta chain originates from a study of T cell responses to AZD1222 COVID-19 vaccine. The wider study: Pooling covered second doses at about 4 or about 12 weeks. Regarding the study as a whole: Increases in Spike-specific TCR breadth and depth were seen after two AZD1222 doses. The CD4 TCRs associated with vaccination extended across spike and predominated at 160-218 and 743-854.

Clones were read by immunoSEQ multiplex PCR, and TCRdb kept only the in-frame ones, dropping some. The sample records 180,000 or so clones, around nine tenths being singletons. The sample holds one count of this clone. The antigen is not known. Sample: peripheral blood, taken on day 0 of AZD1222 vaccination. The origin of this receptor is an adult in good health.

CDR3: CASSSGNNNSPLHF. The DNA of the CDR3 is TGCGCCAGCAGCTCCGGGAACAATAATTCACCCCTCCACTTT. J is TRBJ1-6 and V is TRBV5-1; D remains unclear. CDR1 SGHRS and CDR2 YFSETQ come from the germline V gene. The CDR3 totals 14 residues. V gave up 3 bases and J gave up 5 bases, with 9 bases separating them.